A selection of T cell receptor beta chains follows, all from one sample in a study of OX40 agonist ivuxolimab in advanced cancers. Clones were sequenced by immunoSEQ multiplex PCR, and TCRdb holds only the in-frame ones, with some missing. Among 71,000 or so clones listed, roughly 81% were seen once. The sample consisted of CD4+ or CD8+ T cells sorted from blood, taken in a trial of the OX40 agonist ivuxolimab. The receptors derive from an adult with an advanced solid tumor such as melanoma, head and neck, liver or kidney cancer. Both conserved end residues are part of each CDR3. The order of the fields is V gene, D gene, clone size, J gene, CDR3 DNA, CDR3 protein. D genes are given only for firm matches. Clone size is given for some rows only: seen once, a few or many times, or a class if the clone is expanded.

TRBV6-5	.	.	TRBJ1-3	TGTGCCAGCAGCCTCAGGGATATCGCTGGAAACACCATATATTTT	CASSLRDIAGNTIYF
TRBV7-9	.	.	TRBJ2-3	TGTGCCAGCAGCTTAGGGTCATCGGATACGCAGTATTTT	CASSLGSSDTQYF
TRBV5-8	.	.	TRBJ1-5	TGTGCCAGCAGCTTGGGGGGGTGGGACTATAGCAATCAGCCCCAGCATTTT	CASSLGGWDYSNQPQHF
TRBV10-3	.	.	TRBJ2-5	TGTGCCATCAGTGGAACGACAGAAGAGACCCAGTACTTC	CAISGTTEETQYF
TRBV5-1	TRBD1	.	TRBJ1-3	TGCGCCAGCAGCATCCTCGACAGGGGGCCCGGAAACACCATATATTTT	CASSILDRGPGNTIYF
TRBV11-3	TRBD1	.	TRBJ2-1	TGTGCCAGCAGCTATACAGGGGGAAATGAGCAGTTCTTC	CASSYTGGNEQFF
TRBV2	.	.	TRBJ2-1	TGTGCCAGCAGCAGCGTACGGGAGCAGTTCTTC	CASSSVREQFF
TRBV29-1	.	.	TRBJ2-2	TGCAGCGTTGAAAGCAGGGCGAACACCGGGGAGCTGTTTTTT	CSVESRANTGELFF
TRBV19	.	.	TRBJ1-5	TGTGCCAGTAGGGGGAGACAGCCAGATCAGCCCCAGCATTTT	CASRGRQPDQPQHF
TRBV5-4	.	.	TRBJ2-7	TGTGCCAGCAGCCCCCAGGGGTTCAACGAGCAGTACTTC	CASSPQGFNEQYF
TRBV7-9	TRBD1	.	TRBJ1-1	TGTGCCAGCAGCGGACAGGGGGACACTGAAGCTTTCTTT	CASSGQGDTEAFF
TRBV4-1	TRBD1	.	TRBJ1-1	TGCGCCAGCAGCCAAGGAGTTAAACAGGGGTTGAACACTGAAGCTTTCTTT	CASSQGVKQGLNTEAFF
TRBV14	.	.	TRBJ1-4	TGTGCCAGCAGCCATCGTCAGGAACGAGGTGAAAAACTGTTTTTT	CASSHRQERGEKLFF
TRBV6-5	.	.	TRBJ2-5	TGTGCCAGCAGTTACGGACTGACCCAAGAGACCCAGTACTTC	CASSYGLTQETQYF
TRBV4-2	TRBD2	.	TRBJ2-7	TGTGCCAGCAGCCTTATGAGCGGGGGCGGTACCTACGAGCAGTACTTC	CASSLMSGGGTYEQYF
TRBV27	.	.	TRBJ2-7	TGTGCCAGCAGTAAGGGGGGATCCCCTTACGAGCAGTACTTC	CASSKGGSPYEQYF
TRBV2	.	.	TRBJ1-2	TGTGCCAGCAGTGAGAATAACAGGGCCGGCGGCTACACCTTC	CASSENNRAGGYTF
TRBV19	TRBD2	.	TRBJ2-1	TGTGCCAGTAGAGTAATCCTAGCGGGAGGGCATGAGCAGTTCTTC	CASRVILAGGHEQFF
TRBV7-9	.	few	TRBJ1-5	TGTGCCAGCAGCTTAGGAGGGATCAGGGGTCAGCCCCAGCATTTT	CASSLGGIRGQPQHF
TRBV11-1	TRBD1	.	TRBJ1-4	TGTGCCAGCAGCTTACAGGGGGCTGGTGAAAAACTGTTTTTT	CASSLQGAGEKLFF
TRBV6-5	.	medium-sized	TRBJ1-5	TGTGCCAGCAGTTACGCGGGGCCCCAAAGCAATCAGCCCCAGCATTTT	CASSYAGPQSNQPQHF
TRBV6-5	TRBD1	.	TRBJ2-3	TGTGCCAGCAGTTTCCGGACAGGGGGCGTACCAGATACGCAGTATTTT	CASSFRTGGVPDTQYF
TRBV10-3	.	.	TRBJ2-1	TGTGCCATCAGTAGTAGGGACCGGAGCTCCTACAATGAGCAGTTCTTC	CAISSRDRSSYNEQFF
TRBV7-8	TRBD1	.	TRBJ1-1	TGTGCCAGCAGCTTAGTCCAGGGGGCAGTTGAAGCTTTCTTT	CASSLVQGAVEAFF
TRBV15	TRBD1	.	TRBJ2-2	TGTGCCACCAGCAGAGGGGACAGTCTGCTCAATCCCGGGGAGCTGTTTTTT	CATSRGDSLLNPGELFF
TRBV5-1	TRBD2	.	TRBJ2-1	TGCGCCAGCAGCTTGTGGTCTAGCGGGGAGTACAATGAGCAGTTCTTC	CASSLWSSGEYNEQFF
TRBV7-9	TRBD2	.	TRBJ2-5	TGTGCCAGCAGCTTAGGTCTAGCGGGAGTTACTCCACAAGAGACCCAGTACTTC	CASSLGLAGVTPQETQYF
TRBV2	TRBD2	once	TRBJ2-5	TGTGCCAGCAGTGAAGCGTCGGGGGGGGAGACCCAGTACTTC	CASSEASGGETQYF
TRBV6-5	.	.	TRBJ2-7	TGTGCCAGCAGTTACTTCCAGCAGGGGCCCTACGAGCAGTACTTC	CASSYFQQGPYEQYF
TRBV18	TRBD1	.	TRBJ1-4	TGTGCCAGCTCCCGCTCGACAGGGTTGGATGAAAAACTGTTTTTT	CASSRSTGLDEKLFF
TRBV2	TRBD2	.	TRBJ2-7	TGTGCCAGCACCCGAACTAGCGGCGAGCAGTACTTC	CASTRTSGEQYF
TRBV7-9	.	.	TRBJ1-1	TGTGCCAGCAGCTTAGACAGGGCTTCAACTGAAGCTTTCTTT	CASSLDRASTEAFF
TRBV6-1	.	.	TRBJ1-6	TGTGCCAGCAGTCATGACCAGGGAGGTTCACCCCTCCACTTT	CASSHDQGGSPLHF
TRBV21-1	.	.	TRBJ1-1	TGTGCCAGCAGCGGGGACAGGGGGCAACCCTTGAACACTGAAGCTTTCTTT	CASSGDRGQPLNTEAFF
TRBV7-9	.	.	TRBJ1-5	TGTGCCAGCAGTCCGACAGCGGATCAGCCCCAGCATTTT	CASSPTADQPQHF
TRBV6-6	.	.	TRBJ1-4	TGTGCCAGCGCCGTTTTACGTAATGAAAAACTGTTTTTT	CASAVLRNEKLFF
TRBV5-1	.	.	TRBJ1-4	TGCGCCAGCAGCTTGGGAGGGTATGAAAAACTGTTTTTT	CASSLGGYEKLFF
TRBV7-9	.	.	TRBJ1-1	TGTGCCAGCAGCTTCCCGCACACTGAAGCTTTCTTT	CASSFPHTEAFF
TRBV5-1	.	.	TRBJ2-2	TGCGCCAGCAGCTTAAGCGTGGGGCGTAAGACCGGGGAGCTGTTTTTT	CASSLSVGRKTGELFF
TRBV14	.	.	TRBJ1-5	TGTGCCAGCAGCCAAGCCGGCGGGGGGCCCCAGCATTTT	CASSQAGGGPQHF
TRBV7-8	.	.	TRBJ2-2	TGTGCCAGCAGCTTAATGGACGCAAACACCGGGGAGCTGTTTTTT	CASSLMDANTGELFF
TRBV4-1	.	.	TRBJ1-2	TGCGCCAGCAGCCAAACCGGGACCTACAACTATGGCTACACCTTC	CASSQTGTYNYGYTF
TRBV7-8	TRBD1	.	TRBJ1-5	TGTGCCAGCAGCGCAGCCCGGGACAGTTATAGCAATCAGCCCCAGCATTTT	CASSAARDSYSNQPQHF
TRBV7-8	.	few	TRBJ2-5	TGTGCCAGCAGGATCCGGGGGCAAGAGACCCAGTACTTC	CASRIRGQETQYF
TRBV9	.	.	TRBJ2-1	TGTGCCAGCAGCGTAGCTACGGCCTATGAGCAGTTCTTC	CASSVATAYEQFF
TRBV6-1	.	.	TRBJ2-7	TGTGCCAGCAGTTCTCCGGGACACCTTACCTACGAGCAGTACTTC	CASSSPGHLTYEQYF
TRBV28	TRBD1	.	TRBJ2-3	TGTGCCAGCAGTTCAACAGGGGGCACAGATACGCAGTATTTT	CASSSTGGTDTQYF
TRBV7-9	.	.	TRBJ1-2	TGTGCCAGCAGCTTTGCGGGGTTTGGCTATGGCTACACCTTC	CASSFAGFGYGYTF
TRBV19	TRBD2	.	TRBJ2-7	TGTGCCAGTAGAGGAGGGGGGACTAGCGGGAACGAGCAGTACTTC	CASRGGGTSGNEQYF
TRBV9	.	.	TRBJ2-3	TGTGCCAGCAGCGTAGGGACATGGGGAGATACGCAGTATTTT	CASSVGTWGDTQYF
TRBV5-1	.	.	TRBJ2-2	TGCGCCAGCAGCTTAGGTTCCGTGAACACCGGGGAGCTGTTTTTT	CASSLGSVNTGELFF
TRBV7-9	.	.	TRBJ1-2	TGTGCCAGCAGCTTATCAGGGTCATCTAACTATGGCTACACCTTC	CASSLSGSSNYGYTF
TRBV10-1	.	.	TRBJ1-5	TGCGCCAGCAAAGGGAGGAGCAATCAGCCCCAGCATTTT	CASKGRSNQPQHF
TRBV5-4	.	.	TRBJ2-3	TGTGCCAGCGGGAGCACAGATACGCAGTATTTT	CASGSTDTQYF
TRBV19	TRBD2	.	TRBJ2-1	TGTGCCAGTAGTGGGAAAACTAGCGGATCCTACAATGAGCAGTTCTTC	CASSGKTSGSYNEQFF
TRBV18	TRBD2	.	TRBJ2-7	TGTGCCAGCTCACCCAGCGGGGGGGCCTCCTACGAGCAGTACTTC	CASSPSGGASYEQYF
TRBV16	TRBD1	.	TRBJ2-7	TGTGCCAGCAGCCAATATAAGGGGGCAGAGCAGTACTTC	CASSQYKGAEQYF
TRBV18	.	few	TRBJ1-6	TGTGCCAGCTCACCGGAGGGGGGGTACTCACCCCTCCACTTT	CASSPEGGYSPLHF
TRBV6-5	TRBD2	.	TRBJ2-7	TGTGCCAGCAGTTATCAAGCGGGAGGGCCTGGGTCCGAGCAGTACTTC	CASSYQAGGPGSEQYF